The T cell receptor beta chain under discussion was sequenced for a study of cytomegalovirus exposure and HLA in healthy donors. Whole-study findings and limits: Several V segments, TRBV6-2 and TRBV6-3 among them, could not be told apart and were dropped. When the data were analyzed later, several of the most significant clusters appeared to be linked to common viral pathogens. In an earlier analysis, in some 600 donors, most V segments appeared productive either ~87% or ~30% of the time. A missense DCLRE1C variant was associated with V- and J-gene trimming of TCR beta chains in a later analysis, and an independent cohort replicated the association.

Details on this clone: Its specificity is not known.

PCR employed 60 Vbeta and 13 Jbeta primers. Data came from immunoSEQ multiplex PCR; TCRdb stores just in-frame clones and leaves some out. The profile shows 140,000 or so clones, approximately 70% of them singletons. With 4 bases removed from V and 5 bases from J, the gap between germline ends came to 14 bases. CDR1 is SNHLY, CDR2 FYNNEI, per germline. The CDR3 covers 14 residues. What was sequenced was PBMCs. This clonotype was obtained from a woman aged 60-70 years in good health and CMV-seronegative. The chain has TRBV2 and TRBJ1-2; D not resolved. The CDR3 is CASSGGSLEYGYTF. The CDR3 region has the DNA TGTGCCAGCAGTGGTGGCAGCCTAGAATATGGCTACACCTTC.